These T cell receptor beta chains were read from a single sample in a study of blood T cells in healthy people across ages. TCRdb redid the calling of the 5' RACE reads with MiXCR, one entry per CDR3 protein. Altogether about 670,000 distinct CDR3 sequences are present, around 50% being singletons, with the ten largest covering about 13%. Sequencing was done on a sample of blood. The receptors here all came from a woman aged 80 or over in good health. The CDR3 runs from the conserved cysteine through the conserved F or W. D genes are given only for firm matches. For some rows the clone size is stated as once, few or many, or as a class when expanded; others skip it.

j_call d_call clone_size v_call cdr3_nt cdr3_aa
TRBJ1-4 TRBD1 - TRBV15 TGTGCCACCAGCAGAGATGGGGGACAGGGAAATGAAAAACTGTTTTTT CATSRDGGQGNEKLFF
TRBJ1-2 TRBD1 few TRBV7-9 TGTGCCAGCGAGAGGAGCGGGACAGGGGGCGCCGGGGACTATGGCTACACCTTC CASERSGTGGAGDYGYTF
TRBJ1-6 - many TRBV6-5 TGTGCCAGCAGGGGTGGTCTAAGCTCCTATAATTCACCCCTCCACTTT CASRGGLSSYNSPLHF
TRBJ1-3 TRBD1 - TRBV20-1 TGCAGTGCAACTCGGGACAGGTTTTACTCTGGAAACACCATATATTTT CSATRDRFYSGNTIYF
TRBJ2-7 - - TRBV2 TGTGCCAGCAGCGACCCCGGAGACCTCAGCTCCTACAATGAGCAGTACTTC CASSDPGDLSSYNEQYF
TRBJ2-5 TRBD2 - TRBV29-1 TGCAGCGTTGATGGGGGATCCGGGACTAGCTCCCAAGAGACCCAGTACTTC CSVDGGSGTSSQETQYF
TRBJ1-2 - - TRBV29-1 TGCAGCGCTCCAGATCAGGATGATGGCTACACCTTC CSAPDQDDGYTF
TRBJ2-7 - - TRBV20-1 TGCAGTGCTAGGAGAAGGGGCTCCTACGAGCAGTACTTC CSARRRGSYEQYF
TRBJ2-3 - - TRBV12-3/TRBV12-4 TGTGCCAGCAGTCCCCGGGGAATGAGCACAGATACGCAGTATTTT CASSPRGMSTDTQYF
TRBJ1-2 - - TRBV20-1 TGCAGTGCTAGGTGGATGGAAACCGGTGGCTACACCTTC CSARWMETGGYTF
TRBJ2-3 - - TRBV3-1 TGTGCCAGCAGCCAAGGAAGAGGCGCTAGCACAGATACGCAGTATTTT CASSQGRGASTDTQYF
TRBJ2-3 TRBD2 many TRBV12-3/TRBV12-4 TGTGCCAGCAGAATTAGCGGGGGCACAGATACGCAGTATTTT CASRISGGTDTQYF
TRBJ2-7 - - TRBV6-2/TRBV6-3 TGTGCCAGCAGTCGTTATTTATACGAGCAGTACTTC CASSRYLYEQYF
TRBJ2-2 - - TRBV25-1 TGTGCCAGCAGTGAAATAGGGGCCGGATTGAACACCGGGGAGCTGTTTTTT CASSEIGAGLNTGELFF
TRBJ2-1 - many TRBV3-1 TGTGCCAGCAGCCAAGGGCTCCTCCGGGGCAAATACAATGAGCAGTTCTTC CASSQGLLRGKYNEQFF
TRBJ2-3 - many TRBV5-1 TGCGCCAGCAGCTTGACCCCTGGACAAGGTGTGCGCACAGATACGCAGTATTTT CASSLTPGQGVRTDTQYF
TRBJ1-1 - - TRBV7-3 TGTGCCAGCAGCCTCGACAGTCACACTGAAGCTTTCTTT CASSLDSHTEAFF
TRBJ1-4 TRBD1 few TRBV27 TGTGCCAGCAGTCCCAGGGACAGGGGGTGGTCGAGCGAAAAACTGTTTTTT CASSPRDRGWSSEKLFF
TRBJ2-7 - - TRBV14 TGTGCCAGCAGCCAGCTACTTTGCTACGAGCAGTACTTC CASSQLLCYEQYF
TRBJ2-3 TRBD2 - TRBV27 TGTGCCGGCACACTCCGGTCTAGCGGGAGGACCACCCCTAGCACAGATACGCAGTATTTT CAGTLRSSGRTTPSTDTQYF
TRBJ2-7 - many TRBV6-4 TGTGCCAGCCGTCAAGATCATGAGGGGCACCGCGAGCAGTACTTC CASRQDHEGHREQYF
TRBJ2-2 - once TRBV10-2 TGCGCCAGCAGTGATCCCGATGGCACCGGGGAGCTGTTTTTT CASSDPDGTGELFF
TRBJ2-3 - many TRBV5-1 TGCGCCAGCAGCTCGGCCCAGGGTACAGATACGCAGTATTTT CASSSAQGTDTQYF
TRBJ2-1 - many TRBV7-3 TGTGCCAGCAGCTTAAAGGTTGAGGGAGTGAAGGTTGATGAGCAGTTCTTC CASSLKVEGVKVDEQFF
TRBJ2-5 TRBD2 - TRBV7-2 TGTGCCAGCAGCTTAGATCGACTGGCTAGCGGGTCGGAGACCCAGTACTTC CASSLDRLASGSETQYF
TRBJ2-1 TRBD2 - TRBV29-1 TGCAGCGTTGAAATCAAGGGGGTCGGGAGGGCCTACAATGAGCAGTTCTTC CSVEIKGVGRAYNEQFF
TRBJ2-2 TRBD1 - TRBV20-1 TGCAGTGCTAGAGAAAGGACAGGGAGGTCCGGGGAGCTGTTTTTT CSARERTGRSGELFF
TRBJ2-1 - - TRBV14 TGTGCCAGCAGCCAAGAACCACGATCCTACAATGAGCAGTTCTTC CASSQEPRSYNEQFF
TRBJ2-1 - few TRBV29-1 TGCAGCGTTGGAGGGGGGGTGGGCTCCTACAATGAGCAGTTCTTC CSVGGGVGSYNEQFF
TRBJ2-1 TRBD2 many TRBV20-1 TGCAGTGCTTTAGCGGGAGGGCCAAGAAATGAGCAGTTCTTC CSALAGGPRNEQFF
TRBJ1-5 - - TRBV7-9 TGTGCCAGCCAAAGTTATAGCAATCAGCCCCAGCATTTT CASQSYSNQPQHF
TRBJ2-2 - once TRBV28 TGTGCCAGCAGTCGTAGGTGGGAGCTGTTTTTT CASSRRWELFF
TRBJ1-1 - once TRBV6-5 TGTGCCAGCAAGCCGCCCGGCAGCCTTAGTGAAGCTTTCTTT CASKPPGSLSEAFF
TRBJ1-5 - many TRBV5-1 TGCGCCAGCAGCTTGCAGGGGAACGAGCCCCAGCATTTT CASSLQGNEPQHF
TRBJ2-1 - many TRBV4-1 TGCGCCAGCAGCCAAGTAGGAGTCCGGGGGTACAATGAGCAGTTCTTC CASSQVGVRGYNEQFF
TRBJ1-6 TRBD1 - TRBV10-3 TGTGCCAGCGCTCCGGGACAGATTAATTCACCCCTCCACTTT CASAPGQINSPLHF
TRBJ1-2 TRBD1 - TRBV7-9 TGTGCCAGCAGCTTAAGCAGGGGGTCCTATGGCTACACCTTC CASSLSRGSYGYTF
TRBJ2-7 TRBD1 - TRBV10-3 TGTGCCATCAGTTCCGGGACAGGGGGCTACGAGCAGTACTTC CAISSGTGGYEQYF
TRBJ1-5 - few TRBV2 TGTGCCAGCACAGCAGGGTGGAGCAATCAGCCCCAGCATTTT CASTAGWSNQPQHF
TRBJ2-2 - - TRBV15 TGTGCCACCAGCTCCCCGTCGAACACCGGGGAGCTGTTTTTT CATSSPSNTGELFF